Only one count was recorded for the clone carrying this T cell receptor (beta chain). Germline V gene lookup returns CDR1 SGDLS and CDR2 YYNGEE. This CDR3 has 15 amino acids. The V end lost 4 bases, the J end lost 4 bases, and 18 bases lay between the germline ends. In the authors' workflow: Amplification of reference gene primers was used by the study to estimate nucleated cell counts. Some clones are missing from TCRdb's copy, which holds only in-frame ones; the method was immunoSEQ multiplex PCR. Clone size and the V and J calls come from that table; the DNA yielded D and trimming. The sample lists some 300,000 clones; 88% were seen once. This sample is drawn from a study of blood T cell repertoires in COVID-19. Background on the study: Some COVID-19 samples were acute and others convalescent; all came from the United States, Italy and Spain. Sample material is recorded as cDNA or gDNA derived from T cells, B-cell-depleted T cells, or PBMCs.

The sample consisted of peripheral blood. The chain couples TRBV9 to TRBJ2-7, with D possibly TRBD1 on 6 matching bases. The clonotype originates from a woman in her thirties who had recovered from COVID-19. The CDR3 sequence: CASSTSWDISYEQYF. The CDR3 DNA follows: TGTGCCAGCAGCACATCCTGGGACATCTCGTACGAGCAGTACTTC.